The following is a TCR beta chain sequence with its context. Antigen unknown. The CDR3 spans 13 residues. V lost 10 bases, J lost 0 bases, and 9 bases lay in between. This entry comes from a study of response to subunit inactivated influenza vaccine. TCRdb reprocessed the RT-PCR reads via MiXCR and lists one record per CDR3 protein. The data hold roughly 760,000 distinct CDR3 sequences, with 21% observed a single time. Study results and limitations: The authors put forward the suggestion that each seasonal influenza vaccination may bring in only a limited number of new T cells.

The sample in question was PBMCs from blood, obtained about 5 days after vaccination. The V call is TRBV12-3 or TRBV12-4, the J call TRBJ2-2; D gene ambiguous. This TCR derives from a man in his forties or fifties who received an inactivated influenza vaccine. CDR3 coding DNA: TGTGCCACGTCGTACGCGAACACCGGGGAGCTGTTTTTT. Amino acid sequence: CATSYANTGELFF.